These 15 T cell receptor beta chains share one sample of origin, sequenced in a study of blood T cell repertoires in COVID-19. Using immunoSEQ multiplex PCR, the repertoire was profiled, and TCRdb retains in-frame clones only, with some absent. The data hold 98,000 or so clones, with 70% to 85% observed a single time. The source material was peripheral blood. The receptors here all came from a woman aged 40 to 49 with acute or convalescent COVID-19.

The V gene is TRBV6-7, the J gene TRBJ1-3; tentative D call: TRBD1 (5 bases). TRBV6-7 is an open reading frame, and its role is uncertain. The CDR3 is made up of 18 amino acids. The V and J ends lost 3 bases and 0 bases respectively, with 18 bases between them. The CDR3 DNA is TGTGCCAGCAGTTATGGAGTGGGGGGAAGTAGCTCTGGAAACACCATATATTTT. Encoded protein: CASSYGVGGSSSGNTIYF.

The CDR3 here is CSVVETGAGYGYTF. CDR3 DNA sequence: TGCAGCGTTGTCGAGACTGGCGCCGGCTATGGCTACACCTTC. The gene calls are TRBV29-1 and TRBJ1-2; D call uncertain. Germline values: CDR1 SQVTM, CDR2 ANQGSEA. With 4 bases removed from V and 4 bases from J, the gap between germline ends came to 16 bases. The CDR3 extends over 14 amino acids.

The table lists this clone with a count of one. This rearrangement joins TRBV30 to TRBJ1-3; no reliable D call. Trimming removed 2 bases at V and 0 bases at J, with 2 bases between. The length of the CDR3 is 12 residues. Germline V gene sequence: CDR1 GTSNPN, CDR2 SVGIG (reference sequence). The CDR3 region has the DNA TGTGCCTGGAGTCACTCTGGAAACACCATATATTTT. It yields the protein CAWSHSGNTIYF.

V is TRBV5-1 and J is TRBJ2-1, with 8 bases matching TRBD2. V gave up 4 bases and J gave up 5 bases; unmatched junction bases: 5. The CDR3 is 14 amino acids. Germline V lookup: CDR1 SGHRS, CDR2 YFSETQ. This chain's CDR3 is CASSLGGADNEQFF. The CDR3 region has the DNA TGCGCCAGCAGCCTCGGGGGGGCTGACAATGAGCAGTTCTTC.

The chain employs TRBV19 and TRBJ2-3; D is undetermined. Germline CDR1 LNHDA, CDR2 SQIVND (reference sequence). The CDR3 spans 13 residues. The V gene lost 4 bases and the J gene lost 4 bases, with 9 bases spanning the gap. CDR3 sequence (DNA): TGTGCCAGTAGTAATACAGTCCCAGATACGCAGTATTTT. It translates to CASSNTVPDTQYF.

The chain recombines TRBV4-3 with TRBJ2-7, with D tentatively TRBD2 (6 bases). The V end was cut by 0 bases, the J end by 0 bases, with 12 bases between. CDR3 length: 16 residues. Germline V gives CDR1 LGHNA, CDR2 YSLEER. The CDR3: CASSQDLEGLSYEQYF. The CDR3 region has the DNA TGCGCCAGCAGCCAAGATTTAGAGGGACTCTCCTACGAGCAGTACTTC.

The chain joins TRBV4-2 to TRBJ1-1; maybe TRBD1 (6 bases). The CDR3 covers 14 residues. Germline V gene lookup returns CDR1 LGHNA and CDR2 YNFKEQ. Trimming stripped 2 bases from V and 3 bases from J, with 10 bases between. The CDR3 DNA reads as TGTGCCAGCAGCCAACCGACAGGTCACACTGAAGCTTTCTTT. As protein: CASSQPTGHTEAFF.

The V call is TRBV27, the J call TRBJ1-5; D gene ambiguous. Germline V gene data show CDR1 as MNHEY and CDR2 as SMNVEV (reference sequence). Deletions cut 0 bases from V and 1 base from J, with 7 bases between. The CDR3 runs 15 residues. The CDR3, as DNA: TGTGCCAGCAGTTTATCGTATCAGAGCAATCAGCCCCAGCATTTT. Its translation is CASSLSYQSNQPQHF.

This clone was counted between two and nine times. The chain recombines TRBV5-5 with TRBJ2-7, with 7 nucleotides matching TRBD1. V was pared by 4 bases and J by 0 bases, with 7 bases of the junction left unmatched. CDR3 length equals 15 residues. Germline CDR1 reads SGHKS; CDR2 reads YYEKEE (reference sequence). CDR3 nucleotide sequence: TGTGCCAGCAGCATAGCCGGGACAGACTCCTACGAGCAGTACTTC. It encodes CASSIAGTDSYEQYF.

The rearrangement uses TRBV25-1 and TRBJ1-2, with 8 bases fitting TRBD1. The CDR3 contains 15 residues. Germline V gives CDR1 MGHDK, CDR2 SYGVNS. After removal of 5 bases from V and 1 base from J, the junction contained 6 bases not matched to a gene. DNA of the CDR3: TGTGCCAGCAGTAGGGCAGGGGGCCTTAACTATGGCTACACCTTC. This translates into CASSRAGGLNYGYTF.

CDR3 DNA sequence: TGTGCCAGCAGCGTAGAGGTTGCGGGGACAGATACGCAGTATTTT. This translates into CASSVEVAGTDTQYF. This chain links TRBV9 with TRBJ2-3, with D possibly matching TRBD2 (6 bases). This CDR3 is built from 15 residues. CDR1 is SGDLS and CDR2 is YYNGEE in the germline V gene. V was trimmed by 0 bases and J by 3 bases, leaving 11 bases between them. The entire variable domain, with the rest obtained from reference TRBV9 and TRBJ2-3, is as follows: DSGVTQTPKHLITATGQRVTLRCSPRSGDLSVYWYQQSLDQGLQFLIQYYNGEERAKGNILERFSAQQFPDLHSELNLSSLELGDSALYFCASSVEVAGTDTQYFGPGTRLTVL.

The chain links TRBV12-3 or TRBV12-4 to TRBJ1-5; D is ambiguous. Trimming cost V 4 bases and J 3 bases, with 7 bases left between them. This CDR3 spans 13 amino acids. CDR3 DNA: TGTGCCAGCAGTTCCGACAACAATCAGCCCCAGCATTTT. This sequence encodes CASSSDNNQPQHF.

This chain links TRBV30 with TRBJ1-6; no clear D. Trimming removed 0 bases from V and 5 bases from J, with 11 bases in between. The CDR3 loop spans 15 amino acids. The germline gives CDR1 GTSNPN, CDR2 SVGIG (reference sequence). The DNA of the CDR3 is TGTGCCTGGAGTGTATTGGGCAGTAATAATTCACCCCTCCACTTT. This encodes CAWSVLGSNNSPLHF. The full variable domain, completed using reference TRBV30 and TRBJ1-6, is SQTIHQWPATLVQPVGSPLSLECTVEGTSNPNLYWYRQAAGRGLQLLFYSVGIGQISSEVPQNLSASRPQDRQFILSSKKLLLSDSGFYLCAWSVLGSNNSPLHFGNGTRLTVT.

This clone was seen a few times. Here the CDR3 DNA reads TGTGCCAGCAGCCCGGACAGGGGGCGTTCCTACGAGCAGTACTTC. This sequence encodes CASSPDRGRSYEQYF. This chain links TRBV7-3 with TRBJ2-7; TRBD1 agrees at 11 bases. V trimming: 5 bases; J trimming: 1 base; junction bases outside the gene matches: 4. This CDR3 spans 15 amino acids. The germline CDR1 and CDR2 sequences are SGHTA and FQGTGA.

The chain has TRBV27 and TRBJ2-7; D is unresolved. This CDR3 is 14 amino acids long. Germline CDR1 and CDR2: MNHEY and SMNVEV (reference sequence). The germline V and J ends were trimmed by 5 bases and 1 base, with 12 bases remaining between them. The CDR3 is CASSRQQQSYEQYF. As DNA, the CDR3 is TGTGCCAGCAGTAGGCAACAGCAATCCTACGAGCAGTACTTC.